This T cell receptor beta chain is drawn from a study of cytomegalovirus exposure and HLA in healthy donors. Primers for the PCR totalled 60 Vbeta and 13 Jbeta. Using immunoSEQ multiplex PCR, the repertoire was profiled, and TCRdb retains in-frame clones only, with some absent. The sample lists about 280,000 clones, about 90% occurring once. The CDR3 has 13 amino acids. The V gene's germline CDR1 is SGDLS and CDR2 YYNGEE. Trimming cost V 5 bases and J 7 bases; bases outside gene matches: 4. This receptor was obtained from a woman aged 18-29 years in good health and CMV-seronegative. J is TRBJ1-2 and V is TRBV9, with 11 positions matching TRBD1. Sequenced: PBMCs. This CDR3 reads CASSAGQGGGYTF. CDR3 DNA: TGTGCCAGCAGTGCGGGACAGGGGGGTGGCTACACCTTC. The full variable domain, completed using reference TRBV9 and TRBJ1-2, is DSGVTQTPKHLITATGQRVTLRCSPRSGDLSVYWYQQSLDQGLQFLIQYYNGEERAKGNILERFSAQQFPDLHSELNLSSLELGDSALYFCASSAGQGGGYTFGSGTRLTVV.